The T cell receptor (beta chain) under discussion was sequenced for a study of T cell responses to AZD1222 COVID-19 vaccine. Findings and limits, study-wide: Reports indicate that nearly half of spike-specific TCRs are directed at unmutated variant regions. Repertoire sampling happened only post peak T cell response. Donor demographics were predominantly white British with a female majority; clonal diversity may be underestimated. Vaccination with two AZD1222 doses was followed by a rise in Spike-specific TCR breadth and depth.

Sequenced by immunoSEQ multiplex PCR; TCRdb stores in-frame clones only, minus some. The table has roughly 200,000 clones, more than 85% seen once. Germline loops: CDR1 MNHEY, CDR2 SVGAGI. The CDR3 sequence is 13 residues long. V was clipped by 2 bases and J by 4 bases, with 8 bases between them. Points on this clone: Its antigen is unidentified.

This chain connects TRBV6-5 to TRBJ1-2; D remains ambiguous. The sequence came from an adult who received the AZD1222 COVID-19 vaccine. Here the sequenced sample was peripheral blood, taken 28 days after the second AZD1222 dose. The CDR3 spells CASSYGSFYGYTF. The CDR3 DNA is TGTGCCAGCAGTTACGGGTCGTTCTATGGCTACACCTTC.